Sequencing of this T cell receptor beta chain was carried out in a study of T-cell memory formation after mild COVID-19. Ten or more counts support this clonotype. In germline, CDR1 is SGHTA, CDR2 FQGNSA. Trimming shortened V by 5 bases and J by 7 bases, and 18 bases separated the two germline ends. CDR3 length: 14 amino acids. In TCRdb, the 5' RACE reads were re-called with MiXCR into one record per CDR3 protein. The repertoire holds about 200,000 distinct CDR3 sequences, with over 9% as singletons. This TCR was recovered from a man aged 18-30 years who had mild COVID-19 (a few samples of this study predate the infection). Cell type and time point are not known. The sequenced sample was PBMCs or a T cell subset sorted from them (not recorded which). The chain uses TRBV7-2 and TRBJ2-7; a weak D match, TRBD2 (6 bases). CDR3 loop: CASSRRDLWGEQYF. In DNA form, the CDR3 reads TGTGCCAGCAGCCGGAGGGACCTCTGGGGAGAGCAGTACTTC.